Listed below are T cell receptor beta chains from one sample, sequenced in a study of T-cell reconstitution after alpha-beta-depleted transplantation in children. TCRdb passed the PCR reads through MiXCR, listing each CDR3 protein once. The data contain around 670,000 distinct CDR3 sequences, around 13% of them singletons. The specimen was PBMCs, collected before TCRalphabeta/CD19-depleted stem cell transplant. Source of these receptors: a girl aged 2-10 years with congenital amegakaryocytic thrombocytopenia, due to receive a stem cell transplant. Both conserved end residues are part of each CDR3. D genes are given only for firm matches. Not all rows give a size; the values are once, few, many and, for expanded clones, a class.

clone_size: few
j_call: TRBJ2-1
v_call: TRBV5-1
d_call: TRBD2
cdr3_nt: TGCGCCAGCAGCTACCTAGCGGAGGGCTCCTACAATGAGCAGTTCTTC
cdr3_aa: CASSYLAEGSYNEQFF

clone_size: few
j_call: TRBJ2-7
v_call: TRBV12-3/TRBV12-4
d_call: TRBD2
cdr3_nt: TGTGCCAGCACACTAGCGGGAGAGTCCTACGAGCAGTACTTC
cdr3_aa: CASTLAGESYEQYF

clone_size: many
j_call: TRBJ2-3
v_call: TRBV5-1
d_call: TRBD2
cdr3_nt: TGCGCCAGCAGCTCCTCCCCCGCGGCTAGCGGGAAAGAAGCGGTTGCAGATACGCAGTATTTT
cdr3_aa: CASSSSPAASGKEAVADTQYF

clone_size: few
j_call: TRBJ1-4
v_call: TRBV12-3/TRBV12-4
d_call: NA
cdr3_nt: TGTGCCAGCAGTTTGACGGAGGATAATGAAAAACTGTTTTTT
cdr3_aa: CASSLTEDNEKLFF

clone_size: few
j_call: TRBJ2-1
v_call: TRBV11-2
d_call: NA
cdr3_nt: TGTGCCAGCAGCTTCACGAGGTTCAATGAGCAGTTCTTC
cdr3_aa: CASSFTRFNEQFF

clone_size: NA
j_call: TRBJ2-7
v_call: TRBV7-9
d_call: TRBD1
cdr3_nt: TGTGCCAGCAGCCTACAGGGGAACTCCTACGAGCAGTACTTC
cdr3_aa: CASSLQGNSYEQYF

clone_size: many
j_call: TRBJ2-7
v_call: TRBV5-1
d_call: TRBD1
cdr3_nt: TGCGCCAGCAGCTTAGGACAGGGCAGAAACGAGCAGTACTTC
cdr3_aa: CASSLGQGRNEQYF

clone_size: many
j_call: TRBJ2-1
v_call: TRBV5-6
d_call: NA
cdr3_nt: TGTGCCAGCAGCCCTGGACAGCTTCGAACAAATGAGCAGTTCTTC
cdr3_aa: CASSPGQLRTNEQFF

clone_size: many
j_call: TRBJ2-5
v_call: TRBV5-6
d_call: NA
cdr3_nt: TGTGCCAGCAAGCTTGGGTACGGCGAGACCCAGTACTTC
cdr3_aa: CASKLGYGETQYF

clone_size: few
j_call: TRBJ2-7
v_call: TRBV5-5
d_call: TRBD1
cdr3_nt: TGTGCCAGCAGCTACAGGGGGCGCGAGCAGTACTTC
cdr3_aa: CASSYRGREQYF

clone_size: NA
j_call: TRBJ2-5
v_call: TRBV6-5
d_call: NA
cdr3_nt: TGTGCCAGCAGTTACGGGACCCTAGGGGGTCAAGAGACCCAGTACTTC
cdr3_aa: CASSYGTLGGQETQYF

clone_size: NA
j_call: TRBJ2-5
v_call: TRBV12-3/TRBV12-4
d_call: NA
cdr3_nt: TGTGCCAGCTGGAAGGGGTTCGGTACCGAGACGGAGACCCAGTACTTC
cdr3_aa: CASWKGFGTETETQYF

clone_size: NA
j_call: TRBJ2-3
v_call: TRBV4-2
d_call: TRBD2
cdr3_nt: TGTGCCAGCAGCCAGGAACTAGCGGGAGGGTCAGATACGCAGTATTTT
cdr3_aa: CASSQELAGGSDTQYF

clone_size: many
j_call: TRBJ2-3
v_call: TRBV20-1
d_call: NA
cdr3_nt: TGCAGTGCTAGGAGATGGCGGACCCCCAGGGTGGGCCCAGATACGCAGTATTTT
cdr3_aa: CSARRWRTPRVGPDTQYF

clone_size: few
j_call: TRBJ1-2
v_call: TRBV5-6
d_call: TRBD1
cdr3_nt: TGTGCCAGCAGCACCCTAGGACAGGAAAAGGCCCCCATCTTC
cdr3_aa: CASSTLGQEKAPIF

clone_size: NA
j_call: TRBJ2-1
v_call: TRBV5-1
d_call: TRBD2
cdr3_nt: TGCGCCAGCAGCTTGGAGCGGGAGTCCCGTCGGAATGAGCAGTTCTTC
cdr3_aa: CASSLERESRRNEQFF

clone_size: NA
j_call: TRBJ2-1
v_call: TRBV5-1
d_call: TRBD1
cdr3_nt: TGCGCCAGCAGCTTTTTCCGACGATCAGGGGGCGATGAGCAGTTCTTC
cdr3_aa: CASSFFRRSGGDEQFF

clone_size: many
j_call: TRBJ2-1
v_call: TRBV20-1
d_call: TRBD2
cdr3_nt: TGCAGTGAGAAGGCGGGAGGTCACAATGAGCAGTTCTTC
cdr3_aa: CSEKAGGHNEQFF

clone_size: NA
j_call: TRBJ1-1
v_call: TRBV20-1
d_call: NA
cdr3_nt: TGCAGTGCGTTATCCAGGGCGGGGGTCACTGAAGCTTTCTTT
cdr3_aa: CSALSRAGVTEAFF

clone_size: few
j_call: TRBJ2-7
v_call: TRBV4-1
d_call: NA
cdr3_nt: TGCGCCAGCAGCCAAGATCGCGGCGGATACACCTACGAGCAGTACTTC
cdr3_aa: CASSQDRGGYTYEQYF

clone_size: many
j_call: TRBJ2-7
v_call: TRBV12-3/TRBV12-4
d_call: TRBD1
cdr3_nt: TGTGCCAGCGTACAGGGGCCGTCCTACGAGCAGTACTTC
cdr3_aa: CASVQGPSYEQYF

clone_size: many
j_call: TRBJ1-1
v_call: TRBV30
d_call: TRBD1
cdr3_nt: TGTGCCTGGGCTCCGGGACAGGCTCCTTTCTTT
cdr3_aa: CAWAPGQAPFF

clone_size: few
j_call: TRBJ2-1
v_call: TRBV20-1
d_call: NA
cdr3_nt: TGCAGTGCTAACACTCGAGTCCCGGGACATAAAGATGAGCAGTTCTTC
cdr3_aa: CSANTRVPGHKDEQFF

clone_size: many
j_call: TRBJ1-2
v_call: TRBV6-2/TRBV6-3
d_call: NA
cdr3_nt: TGTGCCAGCAGTTACTCTATGAGAGGGGGCTATGGCTACACCTTC
cdr3_aa: CASSYSMRGGYGYTF

clone_size: NA
j_call: TRBJ2-1
v_call: TRBV12-3/TRBV12-4
d_call: TRBD2
cdr3_nt: TGTGCCAGCACGGGAGGTCCTCCCTACAATGAGCAGTTCTTC
cdr3_aa: CASTGGPPYNEQFF

clone_size: few
j_call: TRBJ1-5
v_call: TRBV19
d_call: TRBD1
cdr3_nt: TGTGCCAGTAGTATTAGGACAGGAACGTCGAGCAATCAGCCCCAGCATTTT
cdr3_aa: CASSIRTGTSSNQPQHF

clone_size: few
j_call: TRBJ2-1
v_call: TRBV3-1
d_call: TRBD2
cdr3_nt: TGTGCCAGCAGCTCGGGACTAAATTACAATGAGCAGTTCTTC
cdr3_aa: CASSSGLNYNEQFF

clone_size: many
j_call: TRBJ2-3
v_call: TRBV5-4
d_call: NA
cdr3_nt: TGTGCCAGCAGGTACGGCTTCGGTGAAGATACGCAGTATTTT
cdr3_aa: CASRYGFGEDTQYF

clone_size: many
j_call: TRBJ2-3
v_call: TRBV6-1
d_call: NA
cdr3_nt: TGTGCCAGCGCTCCGCGGGGAGGTAGCACAGATACGCAGTATTTT
cdr3_aa: CASAPRGGSTDTQYF

clone_size: few
j_call: TRBJ2-7
v_call: TRBV7-2
d_call: TRBD2
cdr3_nt: TGTGCCAGCAGAACTACGGGGGGTAGCGGGACCTACGAGCAGTACTTC
cdr3_aa: CASRTTGGSGTYEQYF

clone_size: NA
j_call: TRBJ1-1
v_call: TRBV7-9
d_call: TRBD1
cdr3_nt: TGTGCCAGCAGCTTAATGCAGGGGGAGTGGAGTGCTTTCTTT
cdr3_aa: CASSLMQGEWSAFF

clone_size: NA
j_call: TRBJ2-7
v_call: TRBV7-6
d_call: NA
cdr3_nt: TGTGCCAGCAGCCACAATGATTTAGCGGCCTACGAGCAGTACTTC
cdr3_aa: CASSHNDLAAYEQYF

clone_size: few
j_call: TRBJ2-1
v_call: TRBV5-1
d_call: NA
cdr3_nt: TGCGCCAGCAGCTCCTTTGGGCGTGATGAGCAGTTCTTC
cdr3_aa: CASSSFGRDEQFF

clone_size: few
j_call: TRBJ2-1
v_call: TRBV7-9
d_call: TRBD2
cdr3_nt: TGTGCCAGCAGCTACCGCTCCGGGACTAGTGCCTACAATGAGCAGTTCTTC
cdr3_aa: CASSYRSGTSAYNEQFF

clone_size: NA
j_call: TRBJ2-5
v_call: TRBV21-1
d_call: NA
cdr3_nt: TGTGCCAGCAGGGAAGGGACTAGCGGGAGGGCGGAGACCCAGTACTTC
cdr3_aa: CASREGTSGRAETQYF

clone_size: many
j_call: TRBJ2-3
v_call: TRBV12-3/TRBV12-4
d_call: NA
cdr3_nt: TGTGCCAGCAGATACGATGGCGCAGATACGCAGTATTTT
cdr3_aa: CASRYDGADTQYF

clone_size: NA
j_call: TRBJ2-1
v_call: TRBV18
d_call: NA
cdr3_nt: TGTGCCAGCTCACCAAAGCATGGATCCTACAATGAGCAGTTCTTC
cdr3_aa: CASSPKHGSYNEQFF

clone_size: many
j_call: TRBJ2-1
v_call: TRBV12-3/TRBV12-4
d_call: TRBD2
cdr3_nt: TGTGCCAGCAGTTTCACCGGGACTAGGGTCCATGAGCAGTTCTTC
cdr3_aa: CASSFTGTRVHEQFF

clone_size: many
j_call: TRBJ1-5
v_call: TRBV10-1
d_call: NA
cdr3_nt: TGCGCCAGCAGTGAGTCGGGGGACCAGCCCCAGCATTTT
cdr3_aa: CASSESGDQPQHF

clone_size: NA
j_call: TRBJ2-7
v_call: TRBV20-1
d_call: NA
cdr3_nt: TGCAGTGCTAGAGATGGGGACTCCGCGGGGTACGAGCAGTACTTC
cdr3_aa: CSARDGDSAGYEQYF

clone_size: few
j_call: TRBJ2-2
v_call: TRBV7-2
d_call: NA
cdr3_nt: TGTGCCAGCAGACAATCCGTCACCGGGGAGCTGTTTTTT
cdr3_aa: CASRQSVTGELFF

clone_size: many
j_call: TRBJ2-1
v_call: TRBV20-1
d_call: TRBD1
cdr3_nt: TGCAGTGCTAAAAACCGGGACAGGGGGTCGGTTGAGCAGTTCTTC
cdr3_aa: CSAKNRDRGSVEQFF

clone_size: NA
j_call: TRBJ2-7
v_call: TRBV27
d_call: NA
cdr3_nt: TGTGCCAGCAGTTTACAGCCAGCAGGACCCCCCTACGAGCAGTACTTC
cdr3_aa: CASSLQPAGPPYEQYF

clone_size: many
j_call: TRBJ2-2
v_call: TRBV5-1
d_call: NA
cdr3_nt: TGCGCCAGCAGCTTGCGGCGGGGGCTGTTCACCGGGGAGCTGTTTTTT
cdr3_aa: CASSLRRGLFTGELFF

clone_size: many
j_call: TRBJ1-6
v_call: TRBV7-9
d_call: NA
cdr3_nt: TGTGCCAGCAGCTTGAATTCACCCCTCCACTTT
cdr3_aa: CASSLNSPLHF

clone_size: NA
j_call: TRBJ2-2
v_call: TRBV10-3
d_call: TRBD2
cdr3_nt: TGTGCCATCAGTGACCGGCTAGCGGGAGTCCCCGGGGAGCTGTTTTTT
cdr3_aa: CAISDRLAGVPGELFF

clone_size: NA
j_call: TRBJ2-4
v_call: TRBV12-3/TRBV12-4
d_call: NA
cdr3_nt: TGTGCCAGCAGCCGCCGAATGATTGGGGTGAGGGCCAAAAACATTCAGTACTTC
cdr3_aa: CASSRRMIGVRAKNIQYF

clone_size: many
j_call: TRBJ2-7
v_call: TRBV6-1
d_call: TRBD2
cdr3_nt: TGTGCCAGCAGAGTAGCGGGAGTTGTCCACGAGCAGTACTTC
cdr3_aa: CASRVAGVVHEQYF

clone_size: many
j_call: TRBJ2-1
v_call: TRBV6-5
d_call: TRBD2
cdr3_nt: TGTGCCAGCAGTCCCAGACTAGCGGATGCCTACAATGAGCAGTTCTTC
cdr3_aa: CASSPRLADAYNEQFF

clone_size: many
j_call: TRBJ2-3
v_call: TRBV5-1
d_call: NA
cdr3_nt: TGCGCCAGCAGCTTGTTTAGTTTTACAGATACGCAGTATTTT
cdr3_aa: CASSLFSFTDTQYF

clone_size: NA
j_call: TRBJ2-1
v_call: TRBV7-6
d_call: TRBD2
cdr3_nt: TGTGCCAGCAGCTACAACCTAGCGGGAGGGAAAAGCAACGAGCAGTTCTTC
cdr3_aa: CASSYNLAGGKSNEQFF

clone_size: NA
j_call: TRBJ2-7
v_call: TRBV23-1
d_call: TRBD1
cdr3_nt: TGCGCCAGCAGTCAATCGATTGGACAGGGGAGAGGCGAGCAGTACTTC
cdr3_aa: CASSQSIGQGRGEQYF

clone_size: many
j_call: TRBJ2-5
v_call: TRBV5-1
d_call: NA
cdr3_nt: TGCGCCAGCAGCTACCTTGCGGGAACAGGAGAGACCCAGTACTTC
cdr3_aa: CASSYLAGTGETQYF